This TCR beta chain stems from a study of blood T cell repertoires in COVID-19. Study information: Samples representing acute and convalescent COVID-19 were sourced from the United States, Italy and Spain. Nucleic acid was either cDNA or gDNA, and it came from T cells, B-cell-depleted T cells, or PBMCs.

Profiling relied on immunoSEQ multiplex PCR, and the TCRdb table lists in-frame clones only, not all of them. There are hundreds of thousands of clones in the sample; roughly 85% occur only once, and roughly 5% lies in the top ten. The CDR3 is made up of 15 amino acids. V shed 0 bases and J shed 3 bases, with 9 bases lying between them. Germline CDR1 SGHNT, CDR2 YYREEE (reference sequence). Cohort allocation depended upon clinical history that participants reported. The chain uses TRBV5-4 and TRBJ1-4, with no clear D. This receptor was identified in a woman aged 50 to 60 who had been exposed to COVID-19. The sequenced sample was PBMCs or T cells enriched from blood (not recorded which). CDR3 in amino acids: CASSLGAGSNEKLFF. The CDR3 DNA follows: TGTGCCAGCAGCTTGGGGGCGGGTTCTAATGAAAAACTGTTTTTT.